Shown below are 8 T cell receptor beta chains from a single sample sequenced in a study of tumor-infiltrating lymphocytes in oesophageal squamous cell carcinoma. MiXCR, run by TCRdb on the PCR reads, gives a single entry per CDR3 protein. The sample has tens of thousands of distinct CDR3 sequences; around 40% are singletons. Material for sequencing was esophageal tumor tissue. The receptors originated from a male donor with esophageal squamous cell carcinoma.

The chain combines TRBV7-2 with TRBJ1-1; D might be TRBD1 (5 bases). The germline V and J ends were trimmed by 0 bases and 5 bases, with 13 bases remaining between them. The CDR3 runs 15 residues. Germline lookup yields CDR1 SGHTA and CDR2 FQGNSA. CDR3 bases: TGTGCCAGCAGCTTAGCGCTAGCGGGGCGGACTGAAGCTTTCTTT. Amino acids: CASSLALAGRTEAFF.

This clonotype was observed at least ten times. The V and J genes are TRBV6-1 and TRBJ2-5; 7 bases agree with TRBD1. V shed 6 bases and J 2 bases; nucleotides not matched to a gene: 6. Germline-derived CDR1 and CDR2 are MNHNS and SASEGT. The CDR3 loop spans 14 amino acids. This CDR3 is CASRPGQNQETQYF. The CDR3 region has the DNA TGTGCCAGCAGACCGGGACAGAATCAAGAGACCCAGTACTTC.

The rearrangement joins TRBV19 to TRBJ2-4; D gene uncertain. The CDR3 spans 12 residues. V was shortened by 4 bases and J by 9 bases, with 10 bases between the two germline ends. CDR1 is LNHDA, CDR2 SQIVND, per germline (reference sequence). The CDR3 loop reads CASSTGQSIQYF. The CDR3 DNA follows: TGTGCCAGTAGTACAGGCCAGAGCATTCAGTACTTC.

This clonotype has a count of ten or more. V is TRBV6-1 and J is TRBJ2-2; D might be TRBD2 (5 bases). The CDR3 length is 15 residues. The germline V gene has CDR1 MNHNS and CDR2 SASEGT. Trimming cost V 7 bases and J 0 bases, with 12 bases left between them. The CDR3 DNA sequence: TGTGCCAGCAAAGTTCCAGCGGCGAACACCGGGGAGCTGTTTTTT. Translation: CASKVPAANTGELFF.

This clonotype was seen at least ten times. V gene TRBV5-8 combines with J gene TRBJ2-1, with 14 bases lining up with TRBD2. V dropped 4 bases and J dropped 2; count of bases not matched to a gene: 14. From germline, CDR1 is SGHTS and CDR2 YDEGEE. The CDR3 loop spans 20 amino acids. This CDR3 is CASSVWGLAGVVKAYNEQFF. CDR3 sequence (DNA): TGTGCCAGCAGCGTGTGGGGACTAGCGGGAGTAGTAAAAGCCTACAATGAGCAGTTCTTC.

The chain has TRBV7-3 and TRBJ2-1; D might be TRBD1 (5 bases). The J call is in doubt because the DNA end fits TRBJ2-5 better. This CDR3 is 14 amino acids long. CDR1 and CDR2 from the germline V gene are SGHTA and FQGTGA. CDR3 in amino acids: CASSLGQGLETQYF. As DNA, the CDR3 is TGTGCCAGCAGCTTAGGGCAGGGTCTGGAGACCCAGTACTTC.

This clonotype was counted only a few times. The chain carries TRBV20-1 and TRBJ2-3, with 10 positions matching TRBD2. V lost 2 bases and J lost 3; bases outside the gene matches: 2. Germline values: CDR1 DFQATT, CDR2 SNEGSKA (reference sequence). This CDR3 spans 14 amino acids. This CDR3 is CSARLAGATDTQYF. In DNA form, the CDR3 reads TGCAGTGCTAGACTAGCGGGAGCAACAGATACGCAGTATTTT.

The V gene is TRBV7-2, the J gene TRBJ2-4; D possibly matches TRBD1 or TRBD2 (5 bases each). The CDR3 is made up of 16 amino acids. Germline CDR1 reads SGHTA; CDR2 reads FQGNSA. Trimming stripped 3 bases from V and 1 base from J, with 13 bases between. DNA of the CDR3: TGTGCCAGCAGCTTTGGGGGACCTGGTGCCAAAAACATTCAGTACTTC. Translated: CASSFGGPGAKNIQYF.